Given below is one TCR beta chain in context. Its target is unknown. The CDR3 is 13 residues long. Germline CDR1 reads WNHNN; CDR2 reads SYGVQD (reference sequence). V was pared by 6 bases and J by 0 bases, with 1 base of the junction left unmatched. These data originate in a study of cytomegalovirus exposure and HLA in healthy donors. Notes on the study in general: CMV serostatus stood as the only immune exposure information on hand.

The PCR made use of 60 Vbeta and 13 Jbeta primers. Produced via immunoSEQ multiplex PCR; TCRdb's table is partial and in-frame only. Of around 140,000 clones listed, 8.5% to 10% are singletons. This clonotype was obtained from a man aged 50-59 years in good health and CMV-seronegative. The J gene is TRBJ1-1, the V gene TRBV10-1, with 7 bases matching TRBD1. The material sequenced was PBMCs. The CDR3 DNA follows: TGCGCCAGCAGCAGGGGGGTGAACACTGAAGCTTTCTTT. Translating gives CASSRGVNTEAFF.